This T cell receptor (beta chain) was retrieved from a study of cytomegalovirus exposure and HLA in healthy donors. This CDR3 has 14 residues. CDR1 and CDR2 (germline): MDHEN, SYDVKM. V was clipped by 6 bases and J by 5 bases; unmatched bases: 9. The method was immunoSEQ multiplex PCR; TCRdb's version includes in-frame clones alone and lacks a portion of them. Of about 110,000 clones detected, approximately 95% appear once; the ten largest clones hold 0.67%. The origin of this receptor is a woman between 18 and 29 years old in good health and CMV-seronegative. The sequencing sample was made of PBMCs. The chain links TRBV28 to TRBJ2-7; 8 bases line up with TRBD1. CDR3 coding DNA: TGTGCCAGCAGGTACCGGCAGGGGGCCCACGAGCAGTACTTC. Protein product: CASRYRQGAHEQYF.